Presented here are 32 T cell receptor beta chains from one specimen sequenced in a study of cytomegalovirus exposure and HLA in healthy donors. Vbeta (60) and Jbeta (13) primers were used in the PCR. Produced via immunoSEQ multiplex PCR; TCRdb's table is partial and in-frame only. Altogether around 120,000 clones are present, 75% to 85% being singletons, with the ten largest covering 7.5% to 10%. Sequenced sample: PBMCs. These receptor sequences come from a female donor in good health and CMV-seropositive.

As to this clone: Other DNA sequences in this specimen translate into the identical CDR3. This sequence joins TRBV28 and TRBJ1-5, with TRBD1 identical over 9 bases. Germline V gene lookup returns CDR1 MDHEN and CDR2 SYDVKM. The CDR3 has 14 residues. Trimming at V came to 4 bases and at J to 4 bases, leaving 2 bases not matched to a gene. The CDR3: CASSSGQGNQPQHF. CDR3 DNA sequence: TGTGCCAGCAGTTCCGGACAGGGGAATCAGCCCCAGCATTTT.

The chain employs TRBV18 and TRBJ1-3; unclear D gene. This CDR3 is 18 amino acids long. V lost 3 bases and J lost 0, with 18 bases in between. Per germline, CDR1 KGHSH and CDR2 LQKENI. CDR3: CASSPLKPGRYSGNTIYF. The DNA of the CDR3 is TGTGCCAGCTCACCGCTGAAGCCGGGGAGGTACTCTGGAAACACCATATATTTT.

The genes are TRBV6-5 and TRBJ2-7; D perhaps matches TRBD2 (5 bases). Germline CDR1 and CDR2: MNHEY and SVGAGI. The CDR3 has 15 residues. V shed 2 bases and J shed 0 bases, with 11 bases lying between them. Here the CDR3 reads CASSYNGVSSYEQYF. The CDR3 nucleotides read TGTGCCAGCAGTTACAACGGGGTAAGCTCCTACGAGCAGTACTTC.

This clone occurred once. The chain is built from TRBV19 and TRBJ2-7, with D unclear. V was shortened by 3 bases and J by 2 bases, with 17 bases between the two germline ends. The CDR3 is made up of 16 amino acids. Looked up from germline, CDR1 is LNHDA and CDR2 is SQIVND (reference sequence). CDR3 sequence (DNA): TGTGCCAGTAGTATCCGTTTCGGAGCTATAACCTACGAGCAGTACTTC. Amino acid sequence: CASSIRFGAITYEQYF.

The sample holds a few counts of this clone. The chain joins TRBV7-9 to TRBJ1-4; D is unresolved. This CDR3 region has 14 residues. Trimming took off 2 bases at V and 0 bases at J, with 4 bases between the two ends. Germline V gives CDR1 SEHNR, CDR2 FQNEAQ (reference sequence). CDR3 sequence reads: CASSLLATNEKLFF. The CDR3 DNA follows: TGTGCCAGCAGCTTACTCGCAACTAATGAAAAACTGTTTTTT. Supplemented by reference TRBV7-9 and TRBJ1-4, the full variable domain reads DTGVSQNPRHKITKRGQNVTFRCDPISEHNRLYWYRQTLGQGPEFLTYFQNEAQLEKSRLLSDRFSAERPKGSFSTLEIQRTEQGDSAMYLCASSLLATNEKLFFGSGTQLSVL.

This clone was seen just once. An end of the junction differs from the germline gene, which may be a read error. V gene TRBV5-6 combines with J gene TRBJ2-2, with TRBD1 identical over 7 bases. The length of the CDR3 is 17 residues. Looked up from germline, CDR1 is SGHDT and CDR2 is YYEEEE. The CDR3 spells CASTLGMTGKDSGELFF. The CDR3 coding sequence is TGTGCCAGCACCTTGGGTATGACAGGGAAGGATTCCGGGGAGCTGTTTTTT.

The J gene is TRBJ2-1, the V gene TRBV12-5, with 9 positions matching TRBD2. Germline-derived CDR1 and CDR2 are LGHNT and FRNRAP. This CDR3 region has 15 residues. Unmatched junction bases numbered 9, after V lost 7 bases and J lost 5 bases. This chain's CDR3 is CASAPGGTSHNEQFF. The CDR3 coding sequence is TGTGCTAGTGCCCCAGGCGGGACTAGCCACAATGAGCAGTTCTTC.

The genes are TRBV30 and TRBJ1-5, with TRBD1 matching over 8 bases. The CDR3 totals 15 residues. Germline lookup yields CDR1 GTSNPN and CDR2 SVGIG (reference sequence). J was trimmed by 3 bases and V by 0 bases; bases with no gene match: 4. The CDR3 DNA reads TGTGCCTGGAGTGTAGCAGGGGGCAACAATCAGCCCCAGCATTTT. It codes for CAWSVAGGNNQPQHF.

This rearrangement joins TRBV28 to TRBJ1-5, with a tentative D call TRBD1 (5 bases). Germline V lookup: CDR1 MDHEN, CDR2 SYDVKM. The CDR3 runs 15 residues. V lost 6 bases and J lost 0, with 12 bases in between. The chain's CDR3 is CASRTFRVSNQPQHF. The CDR3 nucleotides read TGTGCCAGCAGGACCTTCAGGGTTAGCAATCAGCCCCAGCATTTT.

The rearrangement joins TRBV6-5 to TRBJ1-1, with D possibly matching TRBD1 (6 bases). V was cut by 2 bases and J by 8 bases, with 15 bases left in between. This CDR3 is 14 amino acids long. Per the germline V gene, CDR1 is MNHEY and CDR2 is SVGAGI. The CDR3 DNA is TGTGCCAGCAGTTACGTGGGGCAGGGGTTGGAAGCTTTCTTT. This gives the protein CASSYVGQGLEAFF.

V usage is TRBV2 and J usage is TRBJ2-1, with 7 nucleotides matching TRBD1. J gave up 2 bases and V 0 bases, and 1 base lay outside the gene matches. The CDR3 contains 15 residues. Germline V gives CDR1 SNHLY, CDR2 FYNNEI. Here the CDR3 reads CASSEAQGAYNEQFF. CDR3 nucleotides: TGTGCCAGCAGTGAAGCGCAGGGGGCCTACAATGAGCAGTTCTTC.

Written as DNA, the CDR3 is TGCGCCAGCAGCGGGTCTAGCGGGGGGGCCGCCGAGACCCAGTACTTC. It yields the protein CASSGSSGGAAETQYF. The chain is built from TRBV5-1 and TRBJ2-5; 12 bases agree with TRBD2. The CDR3 is 16 residues long. V was pared by 4 bases and J by 5 bases, with 9 bases of the junction left unmatched. The germline gives CDR1 SGHRS, CDR2 YFSETQ.

V gene TRBV5-1 combines with J gene TRBJ2-5; D remains ambiguous. The V end was cut by 1 base, the J end by 5 bases, with 6 bases between. This CDR3 is 12 amino acids long. Germline lookup yields CDR1 SGHRS and CDR2 YFSETQ. This CDR3 is CASSLSLETQYF. CDR3 in DNA: TGCGCCAGCAGCTTGAGCCTGGAGACCCAGTACTTC. Full variable domain (missing parts from reference TRBV5-1 and TRBJ2-5): KAGVTQTPRYLIKTRGQQVTLSCSPISGHRSVSWYQQTPGQGLQFLFEYFSETQRNKGNFPGRFSGRQFSNSRSEMNVSTLELGDSALYLCASSLSLETQYFGPGTRLLVL.

The chain links TRBV7-3 to TRBJ2-7; 7 nucleotides line up with TRBD1. The ends lost 2 bases at V and 2 bases at J; junction bases unmatched: 6. Germline CDR1 is SGHTA and CDR2 is FQGTGA. This CDR3 has 15 residues. Written as DNA, the CDR3 is TGTGCCAGCAGCTTAGGGGGACAGTCCGCCTACGAGCAGTACTTC. Translated: CASSLGGQSAYEQYF.

The V call is TRBV27, the J call TRBJ1-5, with D perhaps matching TRBD1 (6 bases). CDR1 is MNHEY and CDR2 is SMNVEV in the germline V gene (reference sequence). Between the trimmed V and J ends, which lost 4 bases and 11 bases, there was a span of 18 bases. The CDR3 totals 14 residues. The chain's CDR3 is CASSSLTGPVSQHF. The CDR3 nucleotides read TGTGCCAGCAGTTCCCTGACAGGCCCGGTGTCCCAGCATTTT.

The chain links TRBV14 to TRBJ1-4; D perhaps matches TRBD1 (6 bases). CDR1 and CDR2 from the germline V gene are SGHDN and FVKESK. V was trimmed by 0 bases and J by 5 bases, leaving 13 bases between them. The length of the CDR3 is 16 residues. The CDR3 DNA is TGTGCCAGCAGCCAAGATCCGGGGGGCTTGAATGAAAAACTGTTTTTT. Translating gives CASSQDPGGLNEKLFF. Full variable domain (missing parts from reference TRBV14 and TRBJ1-4): EAGVTQFPSHSVIEKGQTVTLRCDPISGHDNLYWYRRVMGKEIKFLLHFVKESKQDESGMPNNRFLAERTGGTYSTLKVQPAELEDSGVYFCASSQDPGGLNEKLFFGSGTQLSVL.

This chain links TRBV5-4 with TRBJ2-7; D perhaps matches TRBD1 (6 bases). The CDR3 runs to 14 residues. In germline, CDR1 is SGHNT, CDR2 YYREEE (reference sequence). Trimming took 5 bases from V and 2 from J, leaving 14 bases between them. The CDR3 nucleotides read TGTGCCAGCAGTCCACAACAGGGTACCTACGAGCAGTACTTC. This codes for CASSPQQGTYEQYF.

The chain recombines TRBV28 with TRBJ1-3, with TRBD1 matching 8 bases. Germline V lookup: CDR1 MDHEN, CDR2 SYDVKM. V shed 4 bases, J shed 3 bases, and the junction held 5 bases outside the gene matches. The CDR3 covers 15 residues. The chain's CDR3 is CASSSTGAYGNTIYF. CDR3 nucleotides: TGTGCCAGCAGTTCGACAGGGGCGTATGGAAACACCATATATTTT.

This clone was counted only a few times. CDR3 bases: TGTGCCAGCAGTGAAAAGGCCCGGAGCTCCTACGAGCAGTACTTC. This translates into CASSEKARSSYEQYF. The chain is built from TRBV6-1 and TRBJ2-7; D gene unclear. Trimming removed 2 bases at V and 0 bases at J, with 11 bases between. Per the germline V gene, CDR1 is MNHNS and CDR2 is SASEGT. CDR3 size: 15 residues.

This clone was counted a few times. J is TRBJ1-3 and V is TRBV4-1; D is possibly TRBD1 (6 bases). CDR3 length: 16 residues. Germline lookup yields CDR1 MGHRA and CDR2 YSYEKL. With 2 bases removed from V and 7 bases from J, the gap between germline ends came to 18 bases. CDR3: CASSQYPGQGRNTIYF. For the CDR3, the DNA is TGCGCCAGCAGCCAATACCCGGGACAAGGAAGGAACACCATATATTTT.

V usage is TRBV5-1 and J usage is TRBJ2-3, with TRBD1 matching over 7 bases. V lost 6 bases, J lost 3 bases, and 4 bases stayed unmatched. Germline loops: CDR1 SGHRS, CDR2 YFSETQ. The CDR3 has 13 residues. This CDR3 reads CASNDRVTDTQYF. As DNA, the CDR3 is TGCGCCAGCAATGACAGGGTGACAGATACGCAGTATTTT.

The chain joins TRBV6-1 to TRBJ1-5; no clear D. The CDR3 totals 14 residues. The germline gives CDR1 MNHNS, CDR2 SASEGT. Trimming removed 1 base at V and 1 base at J, with 5 bases between. For the CDR3, the DNA is TGTGCCAGCAGTGAAGAGAGAAGCAATCAGCCCCAGCATTTT. Translation gives CASSEERSNQPQHF.

The genes are TRBV27 and TRBJ2-4; 7 bases match TRBD1. The CDR3 totals 16 residues. Germline CDR1 MNHEY, CDR2 SMNVEV (reference sequence). V lost 5 bases to trimming and J lost 0 bases; unmatched junction nucleotides: 7. The CDR3 here is CASSRGTVTAKNIQYF. The CDR3 DNA reads TGTGCCAGCAGTCGAGGGACAGTCACAGCCAAAAACATTCAGTACTTC.

The chain's CDR3 is CASSPRGGGYTF. The CDR3 DNA reads TGTGCCAGCAGCCCCCGCGGGGGGGGCTACACCTTC. The chain recombines TRBV7-9 with TRBJ1-2, with D maybe TRBD1 (5 bases). Germline assignment: CDR1 SEHNR and CDR2 FQNEAQ (reference sequence). The length of the CDR3 is 12 residues. Trimming pared 5 bases from V and 8 bases from J, leaving 12 bases between. Based on the CDR3 plus reference TRBV7-9 and TRBJ1-2, the full variable domain is DTGVSQNPRHKITKRGQNVTFRCDPISEHNRLYWYRQTLGQGPEFLTYFQNEAQLEKSRLLSDRFSAERPKGSFSTLEIQRTEQGDSAMYLCASSPRGGGYTFGSGTRLTVV.

CDR3 protein: CASSRFPRDEKLFF. CDR3 nucleotides: TGTGCCAGCAGTAGATTTCCTCGGGATGAAAAACTGTTTTTT. J is TRBJ1-4 and V is TRBV6-1, with no clear D. The CDR3 loop spans 14 amino acids. The V gene's germline CDR1 is MNHNS and CDR2 SASEGT. Trimming cost V 5 bases and J 6 bases, with 13 bases left between them.

This rearrangement joins TRBV29-1 to TRBJ2-7; a weak D match, TRBD2 (5 bases). Germline loops: CDR1 SQVTM, CDR2 ANQGSEA. V lost 4 bases and J 3 bases, leaving 7 bases between the germline ends. CDR3 size: 11 residues. This CDR3 reads CSVGRNYEQYF. For the CDR3, the DNA is TGCAGCGTTGGGAGGAACTACGAGCAGTACTTC.

The chain couples TRBV27 to TRBJ2-2; 7 bases map to TRBD1. V lost 8 bases, J lost 2 bases, and 8 bases stayed unmatched. The CDR3 has 15 residues. CDR1 and CDR2 from the germline V gene are MNHEY and SMNVEV (reference sequence). The CDR3 region has the DNA TGTGCCAGCCCCGGGGACAGACTTAACACCGGGGAGCTGTTTTTT. Encoded protein: CASPGDRLNTGELFF.

In its sample, this clone was seen a few times. V is TRBV19 and J is TRBJ1-1; D is undetermined. V lost 3 bases to trimming and J lost 5 bases, with 7 bases between them. Germline CDR1 and CDR2: LNHDA and SQIVND (reference sequence). The CDR3 runs 12 residues. CDR3 region: CASSMGRTEAFF. The CDR3 DNA reads as TGTGCCAGTAGTATGGGGAGGACTGAAGCTTTCTTT.

The V call is TRBV9, the J call TRBJ2-5; 7 bases align to TRBD1. CDR3 size: 16 residues. Germline CDR1 SGDLS, CDR2 YYNGEE. With V trimmed by 0 bases and J by 2 bases, 7 bases remained unmatched. CDR3 residues: CASSVGLGGQQETQYF. CDR3 sequence (DNA): TGTGCCAGCAGCGTAGGGTTAGGGGGACAGCAAGAGACCCAGTACTTC.

V is TRBV5-6 and J is TRBJ2-3, with TRBD2 matching 12 bases. The CDR3 sequence is 19 residues long. V shed 6 bases, J shed 1 base, and the junction held 15 bases outside the gene matches. Germline V gene lookup returns CDR1 SGHDT and CDR2 YYEEEE. In DNA form, the CDR3 reads TGTGCCAGCACCCGGATAGAGCTAGCGGGGGGGCCCGGCACAGATACGCAGTATTTT. Translated: CASTRIELAGGPGTDTQYF.

The genes are TRBV7-9 and TRBJ1-2; D is unclear. The CDR3 totals 15 residues. Per the germline V gene, CDR1 is SEHNR and CDR2 is FQNEAQ (reference sequence). The V and J ends lost 1 base and 1 base respectively, with 10 bases between them. The CDR3 sequence is CASSLGKDYNYGYTF. CDR3 DNA sequence: TGTGCCAGCAGCTTAGGAAAGGACTATAACTATGGCTACACCTTC.

The chain links TRBV7-2 to TRBJ2-7; possible D gene TRBD2, 6 bases. V was cut by 5 bases and J by 6 bases, with 17 bases left in between. The CDR3 spans 14 residues. CDR1 SGHTA and CDR2 FQGNSA come from the germline V gene. The CDR3 DNA sequence: TGTGCCAGCAGCCTAGTCCGGGAGACCGGCGAGCAGTACTTC. Translated, it gives CASSLVRETGEQYF.